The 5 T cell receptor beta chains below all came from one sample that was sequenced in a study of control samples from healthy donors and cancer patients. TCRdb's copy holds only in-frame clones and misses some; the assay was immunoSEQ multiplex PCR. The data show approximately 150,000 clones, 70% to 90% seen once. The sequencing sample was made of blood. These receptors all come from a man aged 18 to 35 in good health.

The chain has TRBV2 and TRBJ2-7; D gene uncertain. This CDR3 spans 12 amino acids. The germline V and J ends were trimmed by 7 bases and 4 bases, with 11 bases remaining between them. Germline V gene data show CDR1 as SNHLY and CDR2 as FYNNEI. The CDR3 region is CASTPTGYEQYF. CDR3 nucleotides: TGTGCCAGCACCCCAACTGGGTACGAGCAGTACTTC.

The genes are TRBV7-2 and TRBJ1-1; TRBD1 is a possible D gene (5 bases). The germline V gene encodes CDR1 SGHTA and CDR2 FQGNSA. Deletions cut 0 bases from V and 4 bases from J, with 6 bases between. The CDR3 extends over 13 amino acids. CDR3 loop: CASSLAGVTEAFF. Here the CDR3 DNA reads TGTGCCAGCAGCTTAGCAGGGGTCACTGAAGCTTTCTTT.

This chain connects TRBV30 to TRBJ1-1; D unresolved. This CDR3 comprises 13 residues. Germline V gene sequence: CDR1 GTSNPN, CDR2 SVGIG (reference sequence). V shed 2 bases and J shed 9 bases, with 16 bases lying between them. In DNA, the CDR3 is TGTGCCTGGAGTTTTTCCAGCCAAACCCAAGCTTTCTTT. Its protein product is CAWSFSSQTQAFF.

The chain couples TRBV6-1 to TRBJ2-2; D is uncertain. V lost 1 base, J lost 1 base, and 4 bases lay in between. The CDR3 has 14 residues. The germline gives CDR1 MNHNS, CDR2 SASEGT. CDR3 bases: TGTGCCAGCAGTGAAGTAATGAACACCGGGGAGCTGTTTTTT. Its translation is CASSEVMNTGELFF.

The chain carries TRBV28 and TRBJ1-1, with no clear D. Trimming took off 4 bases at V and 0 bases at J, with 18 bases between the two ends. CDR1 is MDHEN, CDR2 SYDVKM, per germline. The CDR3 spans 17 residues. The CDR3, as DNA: TGTGCCAGCAGTTCGGACCTTGGGGAGCCCATGAACACTGAAGCTTTCTTT. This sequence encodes CASSSDLGEPMNTEAFF.